The 15 T cell receptor beta chains below were found in one sample sequenced in a study of T cell repertoires in cytomegalovirus infection. TCRdb itself ran the reads through MiXCR, one entry per CDR3 protein. The sample records some 940,000 distinct CDR3 sequences, around 30% being singletons. These receptors have no identified antigens. This specimen consisted of cultured CD8+ T cells from PBMCs, obtained from culture after CMV antigen stimulation. These receptors were obtained from a human donor in good health (CMV status not recorded). Some clones in this sample may be carry-over from other donors' samples.

This chain joins TRBV2 and TRBJ1-1, with a weak D call TRBD1 (5 bases). V was cut by 3 bases and J by 0 bases, with 14 bases left in between. Germline CDR1 SNHLY, CDR2 FYNNEI. The CDR3 has 16 amino acids. CDR3 region: CASSEVLGRMNTEAFF. The CDR3 DNA follows: TGTGCCAGCAGTGAGGTATTGGGACGGATGAACACTGAAGCTTTCTTT.

This clonotype was seen a handful of times. The chain joins TRBV10-2 to TRBJ1-5; D is uncertain. The germline V gene encodes CDR1 WSHSY and CDR2 SAAADI. The CDR3 runs to 14 residues. The ends were cut back, 2 bases at V and 3 bases at J, with 8 bases in the middle. CDR3 bases: TGCGCCAGCAGTGAGATGGATAACAATCAGCCCCAGCATTTT. Residues: CASSEMDNNQPQHF.

The V call is TRBV6-2 or TRBV6-3, the J call TRBJ2-2, with a possible D match to TRBD1 (6 bases). CDR3 length: 13 amino acids. Trimming cost V 6 bases and J 5 bases, with 10 bases left between them. CDR1 is MNHEY and CDR2 is SVGEGT in the germline V gene. The CDR3 DNA reads as TGTGCCAGCAGGAAGGACAGTACCGGGGAGCTGTTTTTT. This sequence encodes CASRKDSTGELFF.

This clonotype has a handful of counts. The chain carries TRBV11-2 and TRBJ2-3; TRBD2 matches at 7 bases. The germline V gene has CDR1 SGHAT and CDR2 FQNNGV. This CDR3 region has 15 residues. Trimming at V came to 1 base and at J to 2 bases, leaving 3 bases not matched to a gene. For the CDR3, the DNA is TGTGCCAGCAGCTTAGGGCGGGGGAACACAGATACGCAGTATTTT. This encodes CASSLGRGNTDTQYF. Supplemented by reference TRBV11-2 and TRBJ2-3, the full variable domain reads EAGVAQSPRYKIIEKRQSVAFWCNPISGHATLYWYQQILGQGPKLLIQFQNNGVVDDSQLPKDRFSAERLKGVDSTLKIQPAKLEDSAVYLCASSLGRGNTDTQYFGPGTRLTVL.

V is TRBV20-1 and J is TRBJ2-1; TRBD2 matches at 8 bases. The germline CDR1 and CDR2 sequences are DFQATT and SNEGSKA (reference sequence). The CDR3 contains 16 residues. Trimming cost V 3 bases and J 10 bases; bases outside gene matches: 17. The CDR3 is CSASPRGAGALREQFF. The DNA of the CDR3 is TGCAGTGCTAGCCCCCGGGGAGCGGGGGCCTTAAGGGAGCAGTTCTTC.

This clonotype came up a few times. The J gene is TRBJ1-5, the V gene TRBV6-5, with 9 bases identical to TRBD1. Losses at the gene ends were 4 bases for V and 6 bases for J; bases not matched to a gene: 10. Germline V CDR1 and CDR2: MNHEY, SVGAGI. CDR3 length equals 16 residues. The CDR3 reads CASSSRDRVFGQPQHF. The CDR3 DNA is TGTGCCAGCAGTTCGAGGGACAGGGTTTTTGGTCAGCCCCAGCATTTT.

This rearrangement joins TRBV4-3 to TRBJ2-5, with TRBD2 as a possible D gene (5 bases). Germline lookup yields CDR1 LGHNA and CDR2 YSLEER. The CDR3 sequence is 15 residues long. Trimming left V 1 base short and J 5 bases short, with 14 bases between. CDR3 sequence: CASSQVLASAETQYF. The CDR3 coding sequence is TGCGCCAGCAGCCAAGTTTTAGCGTCGGCTGAGACCCAGTACTTC.

In its sample, this clonotype was seen a few times. The CDR3 sequence: CSATGPRDRGREPYGYTF. The CDR3 nucleotides are TGCAGTGCTACCGGCCCCCGGGACAGGGGAAGGGAGCCTTATGGCTACACCTTC. The chain joins TRBV20-1 to TRBJ1-2; 10 bases agree with TRBD1. V lost 4 bases to trimming and J lost 5 bases; unmatched junction nucleotides: 19. Germline V gene data show CDR1 as DFQATT and CDR2 as SNEGSKA (reference sequence). The CDR3 totals 18 residues.

This clonotype was picked up a small number of times. The chain is built from TRBV6-6 and TRBJ2-1; D unclear. V was cut by 6 bases and J by 2 bases, with 17 bases left in between. CDR3 length equals 16 residues. The germline V gene encodes CDR1 MNHNY and CDR2 SVGAGI (reference sequence). CDR3 region: CASSSAARDPYNEQFF. CDR3 nucleotide sequence: TGTGCCAGCAGCTCGGCGGCACGCGATCCCTACAATGAGCAGTTCTTC.

This clonotype was counted only a few times. The V call is TRBV7-9, the J call TRBJ2-4; D possibly matches TRBD1 or TRBD2 (6 bases each). V was trimmed by 0 bases and J by 0 bases, leaving 15 bases between them. Germline V gives CDR1 SEHNR, CDR2 FQNEAQ (reference sequence). The CDR3 extends over 18 amino acids. CDR3 protein: CASSLALKQGLAKNIQYF. DNA of the CDR3: TGTGCCAGCAGCTTAGCCCTTAAACAGGGACTAGCCAAAAACATTCAGTACTTC.

The CDR3 spells CASTPPWGKTTYGYTF. The DNA of the CDR3 is TGTGCCAGCACCCCGCCCTGGGGGAAAACTACCTATGGCTACACCTTC. V is TRBV7-4 and J is TRBJ1-2, with D maybe TRBD1 (5 bases). Germline-derived CDR1 and CDR2 are SGHVT and SQSDAQ. The CDR3 runs to 16 residues. Trimming removed 7 bases from V and 4 bases from J, with 22 bases in between.

The CDR3 sequence: CASSYSRPGESNQPQHF. The CDR3 DNA reads TGTGCCAGCAGTTACTCTCGCCCCGGCGAGAGCAATCAGCCCCAGCATTTT. The J gene is TRBJ1-5, the V gene TRBV6-5; D unclear. The V gene's germline CDR1 is MNHEY and CDR2 SVGAGI. This CDR3 is built from 17 residues. V lost 0 bases and J 1 base, leaving 13 bases between the germline ends.

About this clonotype itself: A much larger clone lies one base from this, so it may be a read error. The chain has TRBV9 and TRBJ1-6; D gene unclear. The CDR3 is 14 amino acids. CDR1 is SGDLS, CDR2 YYNGEE, per germline. V was trimmed by 3 bases and J by 0 bases, leaving 4 bases between them. CDR3 sequence: CASSASSYNSPLHF. The CDR3 DNA reads TGTGCCAGCAGCGCGAGCTCCTATAATTCACCCCTCCACTTT.

This clonotype was observed a handful of times. CDR3: CATSDINYGYTF. The CDR3 bases are TGTGCCACCAGTGATATAAACTATGGCTACACCTTC. The chain combines TRBV24-1 with TRBJ1-2; D not resolved. Germline V gene lookup returns CDR1 KGHDR and CDR2 SFDVKD. CDR3 length: 12 amino acids. V was cut by 3 bases and J by 2 bases, with 3 bases left in between.

The chain couples TRBV2 to TRBJ2-4; 9 nucleotides line up with TRBD2. The J segment lost 6 bases and the V segment lost 6 bases, leaving 12 bases of the junction unmatched. CDR3 size: 16 residues. Germline lookup yields CDR1 SNHLY and CDR2 FYNNEI. CDR3 amino acids: CASRGEEAGGGNIQYF. For the CDR3, the DNA is TGTGCCAGCAGGGGAGAGGAGGCGGGGGGGGGAAACATTCAGTACTTC.